Each of the 32 T cell receptor beta chains below was sequenced from the same sample in a study of blood T cell repertoires in COVID-19. Some clones are missing from TCRdb's copy, which holds only in-frame ones; the method was immunoSEQ multiplex PCR. This sample has around 150,000 clones, with roughly 93% found just once. The specimen was peripheral blood. These receptors were taken from a woman between 45 and 60 years old with acute or convalescent COVID-19.

This rearrangement joins TRBV4-3 to TRBJ1-2, with no clear D. Trimming removed 2 bases from V and 8 bases from J, with 15 bases in between. The germline CDR1 and CDR2 sequences are LGHNA and YSLEER. This CDR3 has 14 amino acids. The chain's CDR3 is CASSQNLLTGGYTF. The CDR3 DNA reads as TGCGCCAGCAGCCAAAATCTCTTGACCGGGGGCTACACCTTC.

J is TRBJ2-2 and V is TRBV1; the table's D call of TRBD2 was not tested on the DNA. TRBV1 is a pseudogene segment. The CDR3 loop spans 13 amino acids. The CDR3 DNA sequence: TGCACCAGCAGCCGGACTATCCGGGGGGAGCTGTTTTTT. Its translation: CTSSRTIRGELFF.

The chain is built from TRBV3-1 (or the pseudogene TRBV3-2) and TRBJ1-3; the D is unclear. This CDR3 has 14 amino acids. The V gene's germline CDR1 is LGHDT and CDR2 YNNKEL (reference sequence). Trimming took off 6 bases at V and 0 bases at J, with 9 bases between the two ends. CDR3 sequence reads: CASSPYDSGNTIYF. For the CDR3, the DNA is TGTGCCAGCAGTCCCTACGACTCTGGAAACACCATATATTTT.

This chain joins TRBV12-3 or TRBV12-4 and TRBJ1-6; TRBD1 matches 10 bases. The trim removed 7 bases at V and 10 bases at J, leaving 4 bases unmatched. This CDR3 has 13 residues. Here the CDR3 reads CASTDRGGSPLHF. CDR3 bases: TGTGCCAGCACGGACAGGGGGGGGTCACCCCTCCACTTT.

Here the CDR3 reads CASRWTGEETQYF. The CDR3 DNA is TGTGCCAGCAGATGGACAGGGGAAGAGACCCAGTACTTC. This chain connects TRBV11-2 to TRBJ2-5, with 9 bases matching TRBD1. Germline loops: CDR1 SGHAT, CDR2 FQNNGV. The CDR3 is 13 amino acids. With 6 bases clipped from V and 3 bases from J, the junction kept 2 bases outside the gene matches.

This chain connects TRBV27 to TRBJ2-2, with a tentative D call TRBD1 (5 bases). The germline gives CDR1 MNHEY, CDR2 SMNVEV (reference sequence). The length of the CDR3 is 13 residues. V gave up 8 bases and J gave up 4 bases, with 11 bases separating them. CDR3 in DNA: TGTGCCAGCGGGGCTATTCTCACCGGGGAGCTGTTTTTT. This encodes CASGAILTGELFF.

This chain joins TRBV7-9 and TRBJ1-1, with 7 bases that match TRBD1. There are 14 residues in the CDR3. V dropped 5 bases and J dropped 1; count of bases not matched to a gene: 4. Germline CDR1 is SEHNR and CDR2 is FQNEAQ (reference sequence). CDR3 protein: CASSDRDRNTEAFF. The CDR3 DNA is TGTGCCAGCAGCGACCGGGACAGGAACACTGAAGCTTTCTTT.

In the case of this clone: Additional DNA sequences in this sample encode the identical CDR3. The chain carries TRBV19 and TRBJ2-1; 9 bases align to TRBD1. The germline V gene has CDR1 LNHDA and CDR2 SQIVND (reference sequence). After removal of 3 bases from V and 7 bases from J, the junction contained 1 base not matched to a gene. This CDR3 is built from 13 residues. The CDR3 sequence: CASSIDRGNEQFF. The CDR3, as DNA: TGTGCCAGTAGTATTGACAGGGGGAATGAGCAGTTCTTC.

V is TRBV7-9 and J is TRBJ2-2, with TRBD1 identical over 8 bases. CDR3 size: 14 residues. J lost 8 bases, V lost 4 bases, and 6 bases had no gene match. Germline V gene data show CDR1 as SEHNR and CDR2 as FQNEAQ (reference sequence). Here the CDR3 reads CASSSGTGSGELFF. The DNA for the CDR3 is TGTGCCAGCAGCTCCGGGACAGGCAGTGGGGAGCTGTTTTTT.

The chain recombines TRBV15 with TRBJ1-5; the match to TRBD1 covers 7 bases. With V trimmed by 5 bases and J by 3 bases, 7 bases remained unmatched. CDR1 LNHNV and CDR2 YYDKDF come from the germline V gene (reference sequence). The CDR3 has 15 residues. CDR3 loop: CATSGQVGSNQPQHF. The CDR3 region has the DNA TGTGCCACCAGCGGACAGGTTGGTTCCAATCAGCCCCAGCATTTT. Complete variable domain (other parts from reference TRBV15 and TRBJ1-5): DAMVIQNPRYQVTQFGKPVTLSCSQTLNHNVMYWYQQKSSQAPKLLFHYYDKDFNNEADTPDNFQSRRPNTSFCFLDIRSPGLGDTAMYLCATSGQVGSNQPQHFGDGTRLSIL.

The CDR3 protein is CATSESSGRATDTQYF. The CDR3 DNA reads TGTGCCACCAGTGAGTCTAGCGGGAGGGCCACAGATACGCAGTATTTT. The chain uses TRBV24-1 and TRBJ2-3; the match to TRBD2 covers 12 bases. Germline V CDR1 and CDR2: KGHDR, SFDVKD. The CDR3 is 16 amino acids. Trimming at V came to 4 bases and at J to 2 bases, leaving 3 bases not matched to a gene.

This chain uses TRBV27 with TRBJ2-7; TRBD2 is a possible D gene (6 bases). Germline V CDR1 and CDR2: MNHEY, SMNVEV (reference sequence). This CDR3 region has 14 residues. Trimming pared 5 bases from V and 4 bases from J, leaving 15 bases between. The CDR3 spells CASSQTLARYEQYF. The CDR3 DNA reads as TGTGCCAGCAGTCAAACACTAGCAAGGTACGAGCAGTACTTC.

The rearrangement joins TRBV6-6 to TRBJ1-5, with D unresolved. The germline gives CDR1 MNHNY, CDR2 SVGAGI (reference sequence). CDR3 length: 15 amino acids. With 0 bases removed from V and 6 bases from J, the gap between germline ends came to 12 bases. The CDR3: CASSYSMNRGQPQHF. The CDR3 DNA is TGTGCCAGCAGTTACTCGATGAATAGAGGTCAGCCCCAGCATTTT.

The chain has TRBV28 and TRBJ1-2, with D possibly being TRBD1 (5 bases). The germline V gene encodes CDR1 MDHEN and CDR2 SYDVKM. This CDR3 has 12 amino acids. Trimming removed 10 bases at V and 1 base at J, with 10 bases between. The CDR3 DNA reads as TGTGCCATCCAGACAGTTAACTATGGCTACACCTTC. Translating it yields CAIQTVNYGYTF.

DNA for the CDR3: TGTGCCAGCAGCTACACTAGCGGGAGTCTGTTCTTC. Encoded protein: CASSYTSGSLFF. V is TRBV12-3 or TRBV12-4 and J is TRBJ2-1, with 11 bases that match TRBD2. CDR3 length equals 12 residues. Trimming at V came to 6 bases and at J to 15 bases, leaving 7 bases not matched to a gene.

The chain recombines TRBV3-1 (or the pseudogene TRBV3-2) with TRBJ1-1; maybe TRBD1 (5 bases). The CDR3 has 16 residues. Germline V gene lookup returns CDR1 LGHDT and CDR2 YNNKEL (reference sequence). V was pared by 4 bases and J by 2 bases, with 17 bases between. CDR3 coding DNA: TGTGCCAGCAGCCCGGGGGTTAATGGGGGAAACACTGAAGCTTTCTTT. This sequence encodes CASSPGVNGGNTEAFF.

The chain has TRBV4-2 and TRBJ1-1; TRBD1 is a possible D gene (5 bases). Germline V CDR1 and CDR2: LGHNA, YNFKEQ. The CDR3 has 16 residues. The V end lost 4 bases, the J end lost 5 bases, and 20 bases lay between the germline ends. DNA of the CDR3: TGTGCCAGCAGCCCAGGGCCACGGACACGGGCTACTGAAGCTTTCTTT. It codes for CASSPGPRTRATEAFF.

The chain joins TRBV3-1 (or the pseudogene TRBV3-2) to TRBJ1-1; the D is unclear. Germline loops: CDR1 LGHDT, CDR2 YNNKEL (reference sequence). Trimming left V 1 base short and J 11 bases short, with 11 bases between. This CDR3 is 12 amino acids long. The CDR3 DNA reads TGTGCCAGCAGCCAAGGGAAAACGAGGGCTTTCTTT. Encoded protein: CASSQGKTRAFF.

The J gene is TRBJ2-1, the V gene TRBV4-3; 9 bases are shared with TRBD2. The germline V gene has CDR1 LGHNA and CDR2 YSLEER. CDR3 length equals 18 residues. Trimming at V came to 0 bases and at J to 2 bases, leaving 8 bases not matched to a gene. Written as DNA, the CDR3 is TGCGCCAGCAGCCAAGACAGTGGGATAGCGGGAGCCTACAATGAGCAGTTCTTC. It encodes CASSQDSGIAGAYNEQFF.

The chain employs TRBV7-8 and TRBJ2-5; the D gene is possibly TRBD2 (5 bases). CDR3 length: 15 residues. Germline V gene lookup returns CDR1 SGHVS and CDR2 FQNEAQ. Trimming stripped 7 bases from V and 1 base from J, with 16 bases between. The chain's CDR3 is CASTVPWRSQETQYF. The CDR3 region has the DNA TGTGCCAGCACCGTACCCTGGAGGTCCCAAGAGACCCAGTACTTC.

The V and J genes are TRBV29-1 and TRBJ1-1; 9 bases agree with TRBD1. Germline CDR1 and CDR2: SQVTM and ANQGSEA. The CDR3 is 12 residues long. CDR3 amino acids: CSGTGGIAEAFF. CDR3 nucleotides: TGCAGTGGCACAGGGGGCATCGCTGAAGCTTTCTTT.

The chain employs TRBV20-1 and TRBJ1-5, with D unresolved. The V gene's germline CDR1 is DFQATT and CDR2 SNEGSKA (reference sequence). This CDR3 has 13 amino acids. V was clipped by 3 bases and J by 6 bases, with 12 bases between them. The CDR3 spells CSASLRAGQPQHF. The CDR3 DNA follows: TGCAGTGCTAGTCTTAGGGCGGGTCAGCCCCAGCATTTT.

This rearrangement joins TRBV2 to TRBJ1-5; weak D call: TRBD1 (6 bases). Germline V lookup: CDR1 SNHLY, CDR2 FYNNEI. Deletions cut 0 bases from V and 3 bases from J, with 12 bases between. The CDR3 loop spans 16 amino acids. This CDR3 reads CASSEAGAGVNQPQHF. CDR3 in DNA: TGTGCCAGCAGTGAAGCCGGCGCAGGGGTCAATCAGCCCCAGCATTTT.

The chain carries TRBV27 and TRBJ1-2, with D uncertain. The germline CDR1 and CDR2 sequences are MNHEY and SMNVEV (reference sequence). The CDR3 contains 15 residues. The V end lost 0 bases, the J end lost 4 bases, and 12 bases lay between the germline ends. The CDR3 DNA sequence: TGTGCCAGCAGTTTATCGGCAGTTTCACCCTATGGCTACACCTTC. It codes for CASSLSAVSPYGYTF.

The V call is TRBV19, the J call TRBJ2-1, with 11 bases fitting TRBD2. The CDR3 consists of 14 residues. Trimming removed 6 bases from V and 12 bases from J; junction bases left unmatched: 10. CDR1 is LNHDA and CDR2 is SQIVND in the germline V gene (reference sequence). Here the CDR3 reads CASSLTSGRAGQFF. CDR3 DNA sequence: TGTGCCAGTAGCCTTACTAGCGGGAGAGCTGGGCAGTTCTTC.

The chain uses TRBV9 and TRBJ2-1, with TRBD2 matching over 10 bases. Germline V lookup: CDR1 SGDLS, CDR2 YYNGEE. The CDR3 length is 17 residues. V trimming: 4 bases; J trimming: 4 bases; junction bases outside the gene matches: 11. CDR3: CASSPNPGTSVYNEQFF. DNA for the CDR3: TGTGCCAGCAGCCCAAACCCCGGGACTAGCGTTTACAATGAGCAGTTCTTC.

This chain joins TRBV7-2 and TRBJ2-5, with a possible D match to TRBD1 (6 bases). V gave up 5 bases and J gave up 1 base, with 17 bases separating them. This CDR3 is 16 amino acids long. Germline V gene sequence: CDR1 SGHTA, CDR2 FQGNSA. The chain's CDR3 is CASSGPDRDIQETQYF. CDR3 nucleotides: TGTGCCAGCAGCGGCCCTGATCGGGACATCCAAGAGACCCAGTACTTC. The full variable domain, in which reference TRBV7-2 and TRBJ2-5 provide the parts outside the CDR3, is GAGVSQSPSNKVTEKGKDVELRCDPISGHTALYWYRQSLGQGLEFLIYFQGNSAPDKSGLPSDRFSAERTGGSVSTLTIQRTQQEDSAVYLCASSGPDRDIQETQYFGPGTRLLVL.

The chain combines TRBV5-1 with TRBJ2-5, with 7 bases lining up with TRBD2. The CDR3 has 15 residues. The ends lost 0 bases at V and 4 bases at J; junction bases unmatched: 6. Germline V lookup: CDR1 SGHRS, CDR2 YFSETQ. CDR3 loop: CASSLGLASGETQYF. As DNA, the CDR3 is TGCGCCAGCAGCTTGGGACTAGCCTCGGGAGAGACCCAGTACTTC.

This chain links TRBV11-2 with TRBJ2-5, with 10 bases that match TRBD1. The CDR3 spans 13 residues. The junction had 0 bases not matched to a gene; V was cut back by 5 bases and J by 3 bases. Per germline, CDR1 SGHAT and CDR2 FQNNGV. CDR3 coding DNA: TGTGCCAGCAGCGGGACAGGGGAAGAGACCCAGTACTTC. Translated, it gives CASSGTGEETQYF. The full variable domain, its missing parts supplied by reference TRBV11-2 and TRBJ2-5, is EAGVAQSPRYKIIEKRQSVAFWCNPISGHATLYWYQQILGQGPKLLIQFQNNGVVDDSQLPKDRFSAERLKGVDSTLKIQPAKLEDSAVYLCASSGTGEETQYFGPGTRLLVL.

The rearrangement uses TRBV2 and TRBJ2-5, with D tentatively TRBD2 (5 bases). Germline V gene sequence: CDR1 SNHLY, CDR2 FYNNEI. The CDR3 extends over 15 amino acids. Trimming stripped 5 bases from V and 5 bases from J, with 18 bases between. The CDR3 spells CASSMTTNIGETQYF. The CDR3 DNA reads as TGTGCCAGCAGTATGACTACTAATATTGGGGAGACCCAGTACTTC.

The chain uses TRBV24-1 and TRBJ2-6; the D is unclear. Germline CDR1 KGHDR, CDR2 SFDVKD. Trimming removed 7 bases from V and 0 bases from J, with 12 bases in between. The CDR3 has 16 amino acids. The CDR3 DNA sequence: TGTGCCACCAGCCCCAACCCGGGCTCTGGGGCCAACGTCCTGACTTTC. Encoded protein: CATSPNPGSGANVLTF.

V and J are TRBV6-2 or TRBV6-3 and TRBJ1-6, with D possibly matching TRBD1 (5 bases). This CDR3 spans 14 amino acids. Between the trimmed V and J ends, which lost 5 bases and 8 bases, there was a span of 13 bases. Germline CDR1 reads MNHEY; CDR2 reads SVGEGT. This chain's CDR3 is CASSTTGVDSPLHF. In nucleotides, the CDR3 is TGTGCCAGCAGTACTACAGGAGTGGATTCACCCCTCCACTTT.